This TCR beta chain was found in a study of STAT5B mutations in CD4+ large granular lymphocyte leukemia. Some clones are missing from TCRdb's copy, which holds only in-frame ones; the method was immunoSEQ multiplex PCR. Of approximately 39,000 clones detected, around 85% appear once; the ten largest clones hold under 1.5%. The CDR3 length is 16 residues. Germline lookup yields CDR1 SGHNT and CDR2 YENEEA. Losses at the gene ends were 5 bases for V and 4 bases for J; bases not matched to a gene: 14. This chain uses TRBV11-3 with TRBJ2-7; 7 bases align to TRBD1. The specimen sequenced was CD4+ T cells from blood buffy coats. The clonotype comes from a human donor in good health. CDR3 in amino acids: CASSPISGDRTYEQYF. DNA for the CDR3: TGTGCCAGCAGCCCCATCTCCGGGGACAGAACTTACGAGCAGTACTTC.